This passage covers 10 T cell receptor beta chains from one sample sequenced in a study of cytomegalovirus exposure and HLA in healthy donors. The method was immunoSEQ multiplex PCR; TCRdb's version includes in-frame clones alone and lacks a portion of them. Here the sample spans some 120,000 clones, 80% to 90% being singletons. Sequenced material: PBMCs. Every receptor here comes from a woman under 30 in good health and CMV-seronegative.

The V call is TRBV6-6, the J call TRBJ1-4; D is unclear. CDR1 MNHNY and CDR2 SVGAGI come from the germline V gene (reference sequence). The V end was cut by 5 bases, the J end by 6 bases, with 10 bases between. The CDR3 loop spans 13 amino acids. CDR3 sequence (DNA): TGTGCCAGCAGTCGAAGCGCATATGAAAAACTGTTTTTT. This translates into CASSRSAYEKLFF.

The J gene is TRBJ2-5, the V gene TRBV30; D is unresolved. Germline V gives CDR1 GTSNPN, CDR2 SVGIG (reference sequence). Trimming stripped 4 bases from V and 1 base from J, with 10 bases between. The CDR3 has 13 amino acids. CDR3 bases: TGTGCCTGGACTTTGGCAGGCCAAGAGACCCAGTACTTC. Translation gives CAWTLAGQETQYF.

The rearrangement uses TRBV20-1 and TRBJ2-7; tentative D call: TRBD2 (5 bases). Germline CDR1 and CDR2: DFQATT and SNEGSKA (reference sequence). CDR3 length: 11 amino acids. V lost 6 bases to trimming and J lost 7 bases, with 13 bases between them. In nucleotides, the CDR3 is TGCAGTGCCCGGTTTAGAGGGGAGCAGTACTTC. It translates to CSARFRGEQYF.

The J gene is TRBJ2-3, the V gene TRBV27; 8 bases are a match to TRBD2. CDR1 MNHEY and CDR2 SMNVEV come from the germline V gene (reference sequence). This CDR3 has 13 residues. The V and J ends lost 3 bases and 10 bases, in that order; junction bases with no gene match: 6. CDR3 in amino acids: CASSFRPGGAQYF. The DNA of the CDR3 is TGTGCCAGCAGTTTCAGGCCCGGGGGGGCGCAGTATTTT.

Only one count was recorded for this clone. The V and J genes are TRBV7-6 and TRBJ1-5; TRBD1 matches 8 bases. CDR3 length: 17 amino acids. The trim removed 5 bases at V and 0 bases at J, leaving 9 bases unmatched. CDR1 is SGHVS and CDR2 is FNYEAQ in the germline V gene. For the CDR3, the DNA is TGTGCCAGCAGCCCCCCTTGGGACAGGTATAGCAATCAGCCCCAGCATTTT. As protein: CASSPPWDRYSNQPQHF. Drawing the rest from reference TRBV7-6 and TRBJ1-5, the complete variable domain is GAGVSQSPRYKVTKRGQDVALRCDPISGHVSLYWYRQALGQGPEFLTYFNYEAQQDKSGLPNDRFSAERPEGSISTLTIQRTEQRDSAMYRCASSPPWDRYSNQPQHFGDGTRLSIL.

The CDR3 reads CAIKTQGFGPYGYTF. The DNA of the CDR3 is TGTGCCATTAAAACACAGGGATTTGGACCTTATGGCTACACCTTC. V is TRBV10-3 and J is TRBJ1-2; maybe TRBD1 (6 bases). The CDR3 totals 15 residues. The germline V gene encodes CDR1 ENHRY and CDR2 SYGVKD. V lost 9 bases and J lost 5, with 22 bases in between.

The chain has TRBV27 and TRBJ2-3; tentatively, D is TRBD2 (6 bases). With 0 bases removed from V and 2 bases from J, the gap between germline ends came to 12 bases. The CDR3 is 16 amino acids. The germline CDR1 and CDR2 sequences are MNHEY and SMNVEV (reference sequence). CDR3 sequence: CASSLSPRDFTDTQYF. The CDR3 nucleotides are TGTGCCAGCAGTTTATCCCCCCGGGACTTCACAGATACGCAGTATTTT.

The V call is TRBV5-6, the J call TRBJ1-5; 10 nucleotides line up with TRBD1. In germline, CDR1 is SGHDT, CDR2 YYEEEE. CDR3 length: 14 amino acids. Trimming took 4 bases from V and 6 from J; bases not matched to a gene: 4. The CDR3 sequence: CASSIGDRGQPQHF. The CDR3 nucleotides read TGTGCCAGCAGCATCGGGGACAGGGGTCAGCCCCAGCATTTT.

V is TRBV5-1 and J is TRBJ2-7; D is perhaps TRBD2 (7 bases). This CDR3 region has 15 residues. V gave up 4 bases and J gave up 2 bases, with 16 bases separating them. Germline CDR1 SGHRS, CDR2 YFSETQ. The CDR3 DNA sequence: TGCGCCAGCAGCCACAGGATGGGGGGGCCCTACGAGCAGTACTTC. Encoded protein: CASSHRMGGPYEQYF.

The V gene is TRBV27, the J gene TRBJ2-2, with 11 positions matching TRBD2. Looked up from germline, CDR1 is MNHEY and CDR2 is SMNVEV (reference sequence). J lost 7 bases, V lost 3 bases, and 13 bases had no gene match. The CDR3 contains 18 residues. Here the CDR3 DNA reads TGTGCCAGCAGTTTTGGACTAGCGGGTCACCGCTCGGTCGGGGAGCTGTTTTTT. Amino acid sequence: CASSFGLAGHRSVGELFF.